This entry features one T cell receptor beta chain sequence. This clonotype showed up many times. The antigen this receptor binds is unknown. No much larger clonotype is one base removed from it; base qualities were not supplied. The sample originates from a study of T cells in Graves' hyperthyroidism and ophthalmopathy (dated by TCRdb to the late 2010s). General notes on the study: Peripheral blood samples were taken at the time of initial diagnosis, prior to any treatment. The study also compared thyroid tissue and blood T-cell repertoires from roughly six Graves' hyperthyroidism patients. The paper describes TCR Vbeta CDR3 sequencing of around 130 peripheral blood samples, made up of 43 ophthalmopathy patients, roughly 72 hyperthyroidism patients and roughly 17 progressor patients. After sampling, hyperthyroidism patients received methimazole starting at 30 mg daily, and ophthalmopathy patients received high-dose intravenous methylprednisolone. TCR V-J signatures able to tell the groups apart were searched for in a discovery cohort of 90 to 100 patients, of whom more than 40 had Graves' ophthalmopathy and around 58 had stable Graves' hyperthyroidism. An independent validation cohort of 18 to 20 hyperthyroidism patients and 17 patients who later progressed to ophthalmopathy tested prospective prediction of ophthalmopathy. For training and testing, the 80 to 100 patients in the discovery cohort were randomly divided in a 7:3 ratio. Overall study results and their limits: In cross-validation, a model built on a 13 V-J signature told ophthalmopathy apart from stable hyperthyroidism with approximately 90% sensitivity and approximately 84% specificity, and in testing the same model reached 80%/75%. In validation, the model predicted progression to ophthalmopathy with approximately 71% sensitivity and roughly 72% specificity, a median of 6.5 months before onset. No statistical method was used to fix the sample size in advance, and group allocation was not hidden from the investigators. Most expanded thyroid clonotypes (frequency above 0.001) were also detected in blood, a finding suggesting that blood repertoires may reflect thyroid immune responses.

A patient counted as having stable Graves' hyperthyroidism if no progression to ophthalmopathy occurred over 18 months of follow-up. Hyperthyroidism patients were newly diagnosed, had a disease duration of under 2 months, and were aged 18 to 65 years. The study excluded patients with uncontrolled infections, other autoimmune diseases, pregnancy or lactation. Clinical symptoms, serum thyroxine and TRAb, thyroid ultrasound, and orbital computed tomography formed the basis for the diagnoses. Ficoll-Paque density gradient centrifugation was used to isolate PBMCs from approximately 11 ml of fresh peripheral blood. Total RNA was extracted with Trizol reagent, and quality was checked on an Agilent 2100 Bioanalyzer. TCR beta CDR3 regions were amplified from RNA transcripts. The first round of RT-PCR for the TCR CDR3 was performed with the HTBI primer set and the Qiagen OneStep RT-PCR kit. The libraries were constructed in a second round of multiplex PCR and then size-selected and purified. Paired-end sequencing of the libraries was performed with 100 bp reads on an Illumina HiSeq2000. In the paper's pipeline: SOAPnuke was used to process the raw data, throwing out any read that contained adapters or uncalled bases, had a mean Phred below 15, or lacked an exact constant-primer or identifier match. COPE v1.2.5 was used to merge high-quality paired reads, and clonotypes were defined as unique nucleotide sequences. MiTCR v1.1 was used to align the clonotypes against IMGT TRBV, TRBD and TRBJ reference segments. The analysis included only V-J combinations with a frequency above 0.0001, which together covered over 98% of the repertoires. A TCS score was defined as the ratio between F50 (clonal expansion) and ExV (chaos), using BLOSUM62-based TCRdist between CDR3 peptides within each V-J. Welch's t-statistics and random forest reduced 450 to 600 V-J features to about 13, which were used in a naive Bayes classifier (R e1071). TCRdb took the public reads, trimmed them with fastp at Q25, ran MiXCR for clone calling and kept in-frame beta chains. Rows with one shared CDR3 protein collapse into an entry with the most common genes and DNA. TCRdb's processing, not the authors' own work, is the source of the V and J calls. This sample lists some 760,000 distinct CDR3 sequences; around 13% were detected once. About 10% of the sample is taken by the ten largest.

The receptor was derived from a woman aged 18-29 years with Graves' hyperthyroidism. Sequencing input: blood.

CDR3 loop: CAWSRGIYGYTF. The DNA sequence is given as TGTGCCTGGAGTAGGGGAATTTATGGCTACACCTTC. The chain links TRBV30 with TRBJ1-2; the D gene is perhaps TRBD1, from 5 matching bases. Cut back by 2 bases and 5 bases, the V and J ends lie 9 bases apart. According to the germline V gene (reference sequence), CDR1 reads GTSNPN and CDR2 reads SVGIG. Spanning cysteine to phenylalanine, the CDR3 consists of 12 amino acids. Left in the record is the CDR3 DNA by itself, 36 bases read in frame from the first base.